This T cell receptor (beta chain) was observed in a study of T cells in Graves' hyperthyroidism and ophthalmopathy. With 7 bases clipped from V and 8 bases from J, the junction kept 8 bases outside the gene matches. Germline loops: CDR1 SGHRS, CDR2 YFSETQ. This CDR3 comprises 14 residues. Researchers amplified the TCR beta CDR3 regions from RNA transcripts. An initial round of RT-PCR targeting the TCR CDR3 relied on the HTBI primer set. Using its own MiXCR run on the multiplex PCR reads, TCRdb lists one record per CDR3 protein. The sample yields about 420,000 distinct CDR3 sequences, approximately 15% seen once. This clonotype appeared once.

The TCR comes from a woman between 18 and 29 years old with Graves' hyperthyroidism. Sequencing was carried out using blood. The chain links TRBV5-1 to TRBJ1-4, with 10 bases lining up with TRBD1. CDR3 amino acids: CASREGQGFEKLFF. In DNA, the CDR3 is TGCGCCAGCCGAGAGGGACAGGGGTTCGAAAAACTGTTTTTT.